Below are 4 T cell receptor beta chains sequenced from a single sample in a study of shared clonotypes between healthy human individuals. Terminally differentiated effector memory CD45RA+ cells were excluded from the naive CD8 cells, which were CD45RO-negative and positively selected for CCR7. Assay: immunoSEQ multiplex PCR; the TCRdb copy retains only in-frame clones and omits some. The sample yields about 610,000 clones, around 96% seen once. The sequenced material came from naive CD8+ T cells sorted from blood. The receptors were gathered from a woman aged 25 to 39 in good health.

Worth noting for this clone: Different DNA sequences within this sample yield the same CDR3. The V gene is TRBV29-1, the J gene TRBJ2-7; TRBD1 agrees at 8 bases. The junction had 4 bases not matched to a gene; V was cut back by 3 bases and J by 3 bases. The germline V gene encodes CDR1 SQVTM and CDR2 ANQGSEA. This CDR3 region has 13 residues. The CDR3 spells CSVETGASYEQYF. The DNA of the CDR3 is TGCAGCGTTGAGACAGGGGCGAGCTACGAGCAGTACTTC.

This clone was observed a single time. The gene calls are TRBV27 and TRBJ2-4; 9 nucleotides match TRBD1. This CDR3 contains 21 residues. The trim removed 6 bases at V and 0 bases at J, leaving 21 bases unmatched. CDR1 and CDR2 from the germline V gene are MNHEY and SMNVEV (reference sequence). This CDR3 is CASSHRGLSASEDLAKNIQYF. The CDR3 bases are TGTGCCAGCAGCCACAGGGGGCTGAGTGCTAGCGAGGACCTAGCCAAAAACATTCAGTACTTC.

This clone was detected only once. This chain joins TRBV9 and TRBJ1-4; D unclear. Trimming stripped 2 bases from V and 5 bases from J, with 10 bases between. The CDR3 spans 14 residues. Germline V gene lookup returns CDR1 SGDLS and CDR2 YYNGEE. CDR3 DNA sequence: TGTGCCAGCAGCGTCGGCAGCGACAATGAAAAACTGTTTTTT. Its protein product is CASSVGSDNEKLFF. The variable domain in full, completed from reference TRBV9 and TRBJ1-4, reads DSGVTQTPKHLITATGQRVTLRCSPRSGDLSVYWYQQSLDQGLQFLIQYYNGEERAKGNILERFSAQQFPDLHSELNLSSLELGDSALYFCASSVGSDNEKLFFGSGTQLSVL.

V gene TRBV4-1 combines with J gene TRBJ2-7; the D gene is possibly TRBD1 (6 bases). Per germline, CDR1 MGHRA and CDR2 YSYEKL. With 4 bases removed from V and 5 bases from J, the gap between germline ends came to 9 bases. The CDR3 length is 12 residues. CDR3 in amino acids: CASSRGDNEQYF. CDR3 nucleotide sequence: TGCGCCAGCAGCCGAGGGGACAACGAGCAGTACTTC.